The 2 T cell receptor beta chains in this list originate from one sample, sequenced in a study of T-cell memory formation after mild COVID-19. TCRdb re-called the 5' RACE reads through MiXCR, storing one row per CDR3 protein. The sample lists approximately 350,000 distinct CDR3 sequences, 25% to 30% occurring once. Sequenced: PBMCs or a T cell subset sorted from them (not recorded which). The receptors stem from an adult woman who had mild COVID-19 (a few samples of this study predate the infection). Cell type and time point are not known.

This clonotype was detected only a few times. This chain uses TRBV4-2 with TRBJ2-5; perhaps TRBD1 as D (6 bases). V lost 0 bases and J 4 bases, leaving 12 bases between the germline ends. This CDR3 region has 15 residues. Germline V gene lookup returns CDR1 LGHNA and CDR2 YNFKEQ. In DNA form, the CDR3 reads TGTGCCAGCAGCCAAGATCGCCGAGGGGGAGAGACCCAGTACTTC. The encoded protein is CASSQDRRGGETQYF.

This clonotype has only one observation. The CDR3 sequence: CASSSYEGVPLDTQYF. The DNA for the CDR3 is TGTGCCAGCAGCTCGTACGAAGGAGTCCCCTTGGATACGCAGTATTTT. This sequence joins TRBV5-5 and TRBJ2-3; D unclear. CDR3 length: 16 residues. Germline assignment: CDR1 SGHKS and CDR2 YYEKEE (reference sequence). Trimming pared 3 bases from V and 6 bases from J, leaving 20 bases between.